These 15 T cell receptor beta chains came from one sample sequenced in a study of OX40 agonist ivuxolimab in advanced cancers. Receptors were amplified or captured by the immunoSEQ multiplex PCR assay. Imported from immuneACCESS, the table was reduced by TCRdb to in-frame sequences with V and J called. These copies leave out some clones; in studies compared against another copy, an unresolved V gene accounts for under half, and the cause of the remainder is not known. This sample is represented by approximately 97,000 clones; about 86% of them were singletons. The ten largest account for over 4.5% of the sample. Sequencing was performed on CD4+ or CD8+ T cells sorted from blood, taken in a trial of the OX40 agonist ivuxolimab. These receptors were collected from an adult with an advanced solid tumor such as melanoma, head and neck, liver or kidney cancer.

This rearrangement joins TRBV2 to TRBJ1-6; D remains unclear. This CDR3 region has 17 residues. Germline V gives CDR1 SNHLY, CDR2 FYNNEI. Trimming took off 4 bases at V and 5 bases at J, with 18 bases between the two ends. CDR3 bases: TGTGCCAGCAGTGCCCGATTGAGGGTCTCGGATAATTCACCCCTCCACTTT. Translating gives CASSARLRVSDNSPLHF.

CDR3 coding DNA: TGCGCCAGCAGCCAAGATGTCCAGCTTTCTAATGGCTACACCTTC. Its translation: CASSQDVQLSNGYTF. This chain joins TRBV4-1 and TRBJ1-2; D unclear. V dropped 0 bases and J dropped 6 bases, with 14 bases sitting between them. The CDR3 loop spans 15 amino acids. The germline V gene encodes CDR1 MGHRA and CDR2 YSYEKL.

This clone was detected a few times. V and J are TRBV19 and TRBJ1-4; no clear D gene. V lost 5 bases and J 8 bases, leaving 12 bases between the germline ends. Germline CDR1 and CDR2: LNHDA and SQIVND (reference sequence). The CDR3 spans 13 residues. CDR3 in amino acids: CASSGRLREKLFF. The CDR3 coding sequence is TGTGCCAGTAGTGGACGGTTGCGGGAAAAACTGTTTTTT.

This rearrangement joins TRBV7-2 to TRBJ2-7; TRBD2 matches 10 bases. The CDR3 consists of 15 residues. V trimming: 5 bases; J trimming: 7 bases; junction bases outside the gene matches: 11. Germline V gives CDR1 SGHTA, CDR2 FQGNSA. The CDR3 loop is CASSPTPGLAVEQYF. CDR3 bases: TGTGCCAGCAGCCCCACTCCCGGACTAGCGGTGGAGCAGTACTTC. Supplemented by reference TRBV7-2 and TRBJ2-7, the full variable domain reads GAGVSQSPSNKVTEKGKDVELRCDPISGHTALYWYRQSLGQGLEFLIYFQGNSAPDKSGLPSDRFSAERTGGSVSTLTIQRTQQEDSAVYLCASSPTPGLAVEQYFGPGTRLTVT.

CDR3 nucleotide sequence: TGTGCCAGCAGCTTGGGACTAGTTGACACAGATACGCAGTATTTT. This sequence encodes CASSLGLVDTDTQYF. The chain links TRBV13 to TRBJ2-3; 8 positions agree with TRBD2. The CDR3 is made up of 15 amino acids. Germline-derived CDR1 and CDR2 are PRHDT and FYEKMQ (reference sequence). Losses at the gene ends were 3 bases for V and 2 bases for J; bases not matched to a gene: 4.

In nucleotides, the CDR3 is TGCGCCAGCAGCTTGGGACAGGAAGAGACCCAGTACTTC. It encodes CASSLGQEETQYF. The V and J genes are TRBV5-1 and TRBJ2-5; tentatively, D is TRBD1 (6 bases). V was trimmed by 0 bases and J by 3 bases, leaving 6 bases between them. The CDR3 is 13 amino acids. CDR1 SGHRS and CDR2 YFSETQ come from the germline V gene.

This clone appeared a few times. The gene calls are TRBV7-2 and TRBJ2-3, with TRBD2 matching 9 bases. The germline V gene has CDR1 SGHTA and CDR2 FQGNSA. CDR3 length: 16 residues. The J segment lost 5 bases and the V segment lost 0 bases, leaving 6 bases of the junction unmatched. This CDR3 is CASSLAALAGQDTQYF. CDR3 DNA sequence: TGTGCCAGCAGCTTAGCGGCCCTAGCGGGGCAAGATACGCAGTATTTT.

V gene TRBV27 combines with J gene TRBJ2-1, with 7 bases lining up with TRBD1. Germline CDR1 and CDR2: MNHEY and SMNVEV (reference sequence). The trim removed 7 bases at V and 7 bases at J, leaving 10 bases unmatched. The CDR3 consists of 14 residues. This chain's CDR3 is CASIRQGKGNEQFF. The DNA of the CDR3 is TGTGCCAGCATCCGACAGGGCAAGGGGAATGAGCAGTTCTTC.

The V call is TRBV9, the J call TRBJ2-7; 9 bases map to TRBD2. This CDR3 comprises 17 residues. Trimming removed 4 bases from V and 0 bases from J; junction bases left unmatched: 11. Germline V gives CDR1 SGDLS, CDR2 YYNGEE. CDR3 loop: CASSPLSLAGISYEQYF. CDR3 DNA sequence: TGTGCCAGCAGCCCCCTTTCCCTAGCGGGGATCTCCTACGAGCAGTACTTC.

The chain uses TRBV13 and TRBJ2-1; D gene uncertain. The CDR3 is 15 amino acids. V was shortened by 0 bases and J by 5 bases, with 11 bases between the two germline ends. CDR1 and CDR2 (germline): PRHDT, FYEKMQ (reference sequence). The CDR3 DNA sequence: TGTGCCAGCAGCTTAGGTACTGGGGATCACAATGAGCAGTTCTTC. Translation gives CASSLGTGDHNEQFF. Using reference TRBV13 and TRBJ2-1 for the parts outside the CDR3, the full variable domain is AAGVIQSPRHLIKEKRETATLKCYPIPRHDTVYWYQQGPGQDPQFLISFYEKMQSDKGSIPDRFSAQQFSDYHSELNMSSLELGDSALYFCASSLGTGDHNEQFFGPGTRLTVL.

The chain has TRBV7-9 and TRBJ1-4, with a tentative D call TRBD1 (5 bases). The CDR3 is made up of 15 amino acids. The V end was cut by 5 bases, the J end by 4 bases, with 14 bases between. CDR1 is SEHNR, CDR2 FQNEAQ, per germline (reference sequence). As DNA, the CDR3 is TGTGCCAGCAGCCGCGGCGGGGCTGGTAATGAAAAACTGTTTTTT. This encodes CASSRGGAGNEKLFF.

This sequence joins TRBV29-1 and TRBJ2-3; TRBD2 matches at 8 bases. Unmatched junction bases numbered 6, after V lost 6 bases and J lost 1 base. Per germline, CDR1 SQVTM and CDR2 ANQGSEA. There are 14 residues in the CDR3. CDR3 loop: CSVVGRGGTDTQYF. CDR3 DNA sequence: TGCAGCGTCGTCGGGAGGGGTGGCACAGATACGCAGTATTTT.

The chain joins TRBV18 to TRBJ2-5, with D possibly being TRBD1 (5 bases). V lost 6 bases, J lost 5 bases, and 13 bases lay in between. Germline assignment: CDR1 KGHSH and CDR2 LQKENI. This CDR3 is 13 amino acids long. DNA of the CDR3: TGTGCCAGCTCCCCAGGACATTTGGAGACCCAGTACTTC. It yields the protein CASSPGHLETQYF.

V is TRBV27 and J is TRBJ2-7; TRBD2 matches at 9 bases. Germline CDR1 MNHEY, CDR2 SMNVEV (reference sequence). V trimming: 7 bases; J trimming: 3 bases; junction bases outside the gene matches: 22. The CDR3 has 19 amino acids. CDR3 sequence reads: CASTLKGRGRAGGGYEQYF. CDR3 nucleotides: TGTGCCAGCACCCTAAAGGGAAGGGGGCGCGCGGGAGGGGGCTACGAGCAGTACTTC.

In its sample, this clone was seen a few times. CDR3 loop: CASSPGTGNYGYTF. CDR3 DNA: TGTGCCAGCAGCCCCGGGACGGGGAACTATGGCTACACCTTC. The gene calls are TRBV11-3 and TRBJ1-2; TRBD1 is a possible D gene (5 bases). This CDR3 is built from 14 residues. Trimming took 5 bases from V and 2 from J, leaving 12 bases between them. Germline V lookup: CDR1 SGHNT, CDR2 YENEEA.